This note documents a single TCR beta chain sequence. The data were taken from a study of T cell changes during pregnancy in multiple sclerosis. CDR3 length: 14 residues. Germline V gives CDR1 LNHDA, CDR2 SQIVND (reference sequence). V lost 0 bases to trimming and J lost 4 bases, with 9 bases between them. Profiled with immunoSEQ multiplex PCR; TCRdb holds only in-frame clones, not every one. The sample yields approximately 90,000 clones, 80% to 95% seen once. This sequence was found in a female donor with multiple sclerosis, enrolled in a pregnancy study. The sequenced sample was peripheral blood, obtained in the first trimester of pregnancy. The chain joins TRBV19 to TRBJ1-1; D perhaps matches TRBD1 (5 bases). The CDR3 spells CASSIDIRGTEAFF. DNA of the CDR3: TGTGCCAGTAGTATAGATATAAGGGGCACTGAAGCTTTCTTT.